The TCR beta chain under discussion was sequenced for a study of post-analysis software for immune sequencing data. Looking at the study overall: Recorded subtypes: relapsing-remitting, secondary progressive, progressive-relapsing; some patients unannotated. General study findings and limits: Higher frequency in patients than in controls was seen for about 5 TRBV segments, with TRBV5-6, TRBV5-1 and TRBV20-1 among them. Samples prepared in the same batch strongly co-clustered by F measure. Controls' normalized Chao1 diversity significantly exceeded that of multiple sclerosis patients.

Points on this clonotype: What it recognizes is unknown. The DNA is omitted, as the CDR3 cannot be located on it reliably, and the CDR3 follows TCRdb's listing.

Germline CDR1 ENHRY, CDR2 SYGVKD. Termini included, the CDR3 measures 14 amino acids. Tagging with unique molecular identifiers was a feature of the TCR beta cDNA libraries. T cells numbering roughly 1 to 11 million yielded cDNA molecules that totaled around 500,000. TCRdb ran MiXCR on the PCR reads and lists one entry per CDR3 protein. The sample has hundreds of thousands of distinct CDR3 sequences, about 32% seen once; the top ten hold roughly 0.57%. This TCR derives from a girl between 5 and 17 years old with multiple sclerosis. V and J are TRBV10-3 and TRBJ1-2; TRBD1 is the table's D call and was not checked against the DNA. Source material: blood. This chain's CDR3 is CATGTGQSNYGCTF.